What follows are 14 T cell receptor beta chains derived from one specimen sequenced in a study of blood T cell repertoires in COVID-19. The table came from immunoSEQ multiplex PCR; TCRdb's copy has only in-frame clones and leaves some out. The sample shows about 78,000 clones, around nine tenths of them seen only once. The specimen sequenced was peripheral blood. The receptors originated from a woman aged 55 to 70 with acute or convalescent COVID-19.

This clone was seen just once. The V call is TRBV7-2, the J call TRBJ2-2; 7 bases align to TRBD1. Germline lookup yields CDR1 SGHTA and CDR2 FQGNSA. V lost 5 bases, J lost 6 bases, and 6 bases stayed unmatched. The CDR3 is 14 amino acids. The CDR3 DNA sequence: TGTGCCAGCAGCGTTAGACAGGGATCCGGGGAGCTGTTTTTT. It yields the protein CASSVRQGSGELFF. Combining the CDR3 with reference TRBV7-2 and TRBJ2-2 gives the whole variable domain GAGVSQSPSNKVTEKGKDVELRCDPISGHTALYWYRQSLGQGLEFLIYFQGNSAPDKSGLPSDRFSAERTGGSVSTLTIQRTQQEDSAVYLCASSVRQGSGELFFGEGSRLTVL.

This sequence joins TRBV7-2 and TRBJ1-3; D is unclear. CDR1 is SGHTA, CDR2 FQGNSA, per germline. This CDR3 comprises 16 residues. V lost 4 bases, J lost 2 bases, and 15 bases lay in between. CDR3 in amino acids: CASSSPSGRPGNTIYF. The CDR3 DNA follows: TGTGCCAGCAGCTCCCCTTCAGGTCGACCTGGAAACACCATATATTTT. The complete variable domain, with remaining parts taken from reference TRBV7-2 and TRBJ1-3, reads GAGVSQSPSNKVTEKGKDVELRCDPISGHTALYWYRQSLGQGLEFLIYFQGNSAPDKSGLPSDRFSAERTGGSVSTLTIQRTQQEDSAVYLCASSSPSGRPGNTIYFGEGSWLTVV.

CDR3 in amino acids: CASSHASGAGGPTGELFF. CDR3 sequence (DNA): TGTGCCAGCAGCCACGCATCGGGGGCGGGAGGACCCACCGGGGAGCTGTTTTTT. V and J are TRBV7-3 and TRBJ2-2; 8 nucleotides align to TRBD2. Germline CDR1 SGHTA, CDR2 FQGTGA. CDR3 length equals 18 residues. Unmatched junction bases numbered 15, after V lost 5 bases and J lost 4 bases.

This chain links TRBV5-1 with TRBJ2-7; TRBD1 matches at 8 bases. The CDR3 runs 14 residues. Looked up from germline, CDR1 is SGHRS and CDR2 is YFSETQ. With V trimmed by 4 bases and J by 5 bases, 8 bases remained unmatched. CDR3 DNA: TGCGCCAGCAGCGGACAGGGCCCGGGCCACGAGCAGTACTTC. Translating gives CASSGQGPGHEQYF.

V gene TRBV2 combines with J gene TRBJ1-1, with 9 positions matching TRBD1. CDR3 length: 19 residues. The germline V gene encodes CDR1 SNHLY and CDR2 FYNNEI. J gave up 9 bases and V 6 bases, and 26 bases lay outside the gene matches. CDR3 nucleotides: TGTGCCAGCAGGGGATTAATTGACAGGGGGTTTACCGATCCTAGGCAAGCTTTCTTT. It yields the protein CASRGLIDRGFTDPRQAFF.

The chain is built from TRBV28 and TRBJ1-1, with 7 bases that match TRBD1. This CDR3 comprises 15 residues. Germline-derived CDR1 and CDR2 are MDHEN and SYDVKM. Trimming removed 9 bases from V and 0 bases from J; junction bases left unmatched: 10. The CDR3 nucleotides read TGTGCCAGTTGGAGGGGGCAACCCATGAACACTGAAGCTTTCTTT. Protein product: CASWRGQPMNTEAFF.

Only a few counts were recorded for this clone. The V gene is TRBV11-3, the J gene TRBJ2-3; D is perhaps TRBD1 (6 bases). The germline V gene has CDR1 SGHNT and CDR2 YENEEA. CDR3 length equals 13 residues. Trimming removed 4 bases from V and 3 bases from J, with 8 bases in between. CDR3 sequence: CASSSGQTDTQYF. The CDR3 DNA reads as TGTGCCAGCAGCTCCGGACAGACAGATACGCAGTATTTT. Drawing the rest from reference TRBV11-3 and TRBJ2-3, the complete variable domain is EAGVVQSPRYKIIEKKQPVAFWCNPISGHNTLYWYLQNLGQGPELLIRYENEEAVDDSQLPKDRFSAERLKGVDSTLKIQPAELGDSAVYLCASSSGQTDTQYFGPGTRLTVL.

The rearrangement links TRBV4-3 to TRBJ2-7; 7 bases align to TRBD1. With V trimmed by 0 bases and J by 3 bases, 11 bases remained unmatched. This CDR3 comprises 17 residues. The V gene's germline CDR1 is LGHNA and CDR2 YSLEER. CDR3 amino acids: CASSQDAGPTGSYEQYF. The CDR3 region has the DNA TGCGCCAGCAGCCAAGATGCGGGTCCGACAGGGAGCTACGAGCAGTACTTC.

DNA for the CDR3: TGTGCCAGCAGTTCCTCCCCCCCGTCCGGGGAGCTGTTTTTT. Residues: CASSSSPPSGELFF. The chain joins TRBV28 to TRBJ2-2; D gene uncertain. Per germline, CDR1 MDHEN and CDR2 SYDVKM. This CDR3 region has 14 residues. V was cut by 4 bases and J by 6 bases, with 12 bases left in between.

This CDR3 reads CASSSRGLGDTQYF. The CDR3 nucleotides read TGTGCCAGCAGCTCAAGGGGGCTCGGAGATACGCAGTATTTT. The chain carries TRBV4-2 and TRBJ2-3, with TRBD1 matching over 7 bases. With 5 bases clipped from V and 5 bases from J, the junction kept 7 bases outside the gene matches. Looked up from germline, CDR1 is LGHNA and CDR2 is YNFKEQ. The CDR3 consists of 14 residues.

The chain couples TRBV13 to TRBJ1-1; TRBD1 matches at 8 bases. Germline loops: CDR1 PRHDT, CDR2 FYEKMQ (reference sequence). CDR3 length: 13 residues. The J segment lost 6 bases and the V segment lost 6 bases, leaving 6 bases of the junction unmatched. The CDR3 region is CASSIAQGAEAFF. The CDR3 DNA is TGTGCCAGCAGTATAGCACAGGGGGCTGAAGCTTTCTTT.

This chain uses TRBV28 with TRBJ2-1; tentatively, D is TRBD2 (7 bases). The CDR3 is 11 amino acids. V was pared by 8 bases and J by 15 bases, with 17 bases between. Germline V gives CDR1 MDHEN, CDR2 SYDVKM. The CDR3 here is CASSLGGVRFF. CDR3 coding DNA: TGTGCCAGCTCCCTAGGGGGGGTCAGGTTCTTC.

The V call is TRBV14, the J call TRBJ1-4; D not certain. CDR3 size: 16 residues. V gave up 1 base and J gave up 7 bases, with 16 bases separating them. CDR1 SGHDN and CDR2 FVKESK come from the germline V gene. In DNA form, the CDR3 reads TGTGCCAGCAGCCAAGCGGGAGGACTCCGCGGTGAAAAACTGTTTTTT. This codes for CASSQAGGLRGEKLFF.

The chain carries TRBV5-1 and TRBJ1-1; 9 bases are shared with TRBD1. J lost 1 base, V lost 5 bases, and 3 bases had no gene match. CDR1 is SGHRS, CDR2 YFSETQ, per germline. There are 14 residues in the CDR3. CDR3 nucleotide sequence: TGCGCCAGCAGGGGGACAGGGAGGAACACTGAAGCTTTCTTT. Its protein product is CASRGTGRNTEAFF.